The entry below gives a single T cell receptor (beta chain) sequence along with its context. Its antigen is as yet unknown. This record belongs to a study of CD8+ T cells in alopecia areata. Whole-study findings and limits: Scalp lesions, especially in alopecia totalis/universalis, had higher clonality than normal scalp.

Treatment reported: oral pan-JAK inhibitor, 5-10 mg twice daily. In germline, CDR1 is SGDLS, CDR2 YYNGEE. The V and J ends lost 3 bases and 3 bases respectively, with 10 bases between them. This CDR3 is built from 13 residues. cDNA serving as the sequencing template came from extracted, reverse transcribed RNA. Method: immunoSEQ multiplex PCR; TCRdb's copy keeps in-frame clones and lacks some. The repertoire has fewer than 250,000 clones, roughly 40% of them found once; the top ten carry about 2.6%. The chain couples TRBV9 to TRBJ2-7; D not certain. Sequenced material: CD4+ T cells sorted from blood, taken at approximately week 36, from a patient treated with tofacitinib. This TCR came from a human donor with alopecia areata. The CDR3 DNA reads as TGTGCCAGCAGCGGACCCGGCGGCTACGAGCAGTACTTC. Translation gives CASSGPGGYEQYF. The entire variable domain, with the rest obtained from reference TRBV9 and TRBJ2-7, is as follows: DSGVTQTPKHLITATGQRVTLRCSPRSGDLSVYWYQQSLDQGLQFLIQYYNGEERAKGNILERFSAQQFPDLHSELNLSSLELGDSALYFCASSGPGGYEQYFGPGTRLTVT.